The 20 T cell receptor beta chains below all came from one sample that was sequenced in a study of T cell changes during pregnancy in multiple sclerosis. Profiled with immunoSEQ multiplex PCR; TCRdb holds only in-frame clones, not every one. This table has about 85,000 clones, more than 85% appearing once. Sequences were derived from peripheral blood, sampled in the first trimester of pregnancy. The receptors originated from a female donor with multiple sclerosis, enrolled in a pregnancy study.

This clone is a singleton in its sample. The V and J genes are TRBV5-1 and TRBJ2-3, with 9 bases fitting TRBD1. V lost 4 bases to trimming and J lost 1 base; unmatched junction nucleotides: 4. Germline CDR1 and CDR2: SGHRS and YFSETQ. The CDR3 sequence is 15 residues long. In DNA form, the CDR3 reads TGCGCCAGCAGCCCCCGGGACAGGGGCACAGATACGCAGTATTTT. This encodes CASSPRDRGTDTQYF.

The chain employs TRBV9 and TRBJ2-1, with D perhaps TRBD1 (7 bases). Germline loops: CDR1 SGDLS, CDR2 YYNGEE. V was shortened by 4 bases and J by 6 bases, with 17 bases between the two germline ends. The length of the CDR3 is 15 residues. For the CDR3, the DNA is TGTGCCAGCAGCCTCGGAGGGGGCCGGGGCAATGAGCAGTTCTTC. Translation gives CASSLGGGRGNEQFF. Together with reference TRBV9 and TRBJ2-1, the CDR3 gives the full variable domain: DSGVTQTPKHLITATGQRVTLRCSPRSGDLSVYWYQQSLDQGLQFLIQYYNGEERAKGNILERFSAQQFPDLHSELNLSSLELGDSALYFCASSLGGGRGNEQFFGPGTRLTVL.

This clone was counted only a few times. The chain recombines TRBV6-1 with TRBJ1-5; D is ambiguous. Per germline, CDR1 MNHNS and CDR2 SASEGT. This CDR3 spans 12 amino acids. V was trimmed by 2 bases and J by 6 bases, leaving 5 bases between them. The CDR3 region has the DNA TGTGCCAGCAGTGAACGGTTTCAGCCCCAGCATTTT. Translation gives CASSERFQPQHF.

In DNA form, the CDR3 reads TGTGCCAGCAGCATCAGGGAGGACGGCTACACCTTC. As protein: CASSIREDGYTF. The J gene is TRBJ1-2, the V gene TRBV11-3; TRBD1 might be the D (5 bases). The CDR3 consists of 12 residues. V gave up 5 bases and J gave up 8 bases, with 12 bases separating them. Germline CDR1 is SGHNT and CDR2 is YENEEA.

The chain uses TRBV5-6 and TRBJ2-3; 10 nucleotides align to TRBD2. Germline loops: CDR1 SGHDT, CDR2 YYEEEE. This CDR3 comprises 16 residues. V was pared by 0 bases and J by 3 bases, with 4 bases of the junction left unmatched. The CDR3 DNA sequence: TGTGCCAGCAGCTTGGCTCTAGCGGGGGATACAGATACGCAGTATTTT. Residues: CASSLALAGDTDTQYF. Using reference TRBV5-6 and TRBJ2-3 for the parts outside the CDR3, the full variable domain is DAGVTQSPTHLIKTRGQQVTLRCSPKSGHDTVSWYQQALGQGPQFIFQYYEEEERQRGNFPDRFSGHQFPNYSSELNVNALLLGDSALYLCASSLALAGDTDTQYFGPGTRLTVL.

The chain employs TRBV18 and TRBJ1-3; possibly TRBD1 for D (5 bases). V lost 2 bases and J 4 bases, leaving 6 bases between the germline ends. The germline V gene encodes CDR1 KGHSH and CDR2 LQKENI. The length of the CDR3 is 13 residues. The CDR3 nucleotides are TGTGCCAGCTCACCAGGGGCGGGAAACACCATATATTTT. Translated: CASSPGAGNTIYF.

The chain employs TRBV28 and TRBJ1-1, with D perhaps TRBD1 (5 bases). The germline V gene has CDR1 MDHEN and CDR2 SYDVKM. V gave up 3 bases and J gave up 4 bases, with 12 bases separating them. There are 14 residues in the CDR3. As DNA, the CDR3 is TGTGCCAGCAGTTTGTTAGGGGCGAGCACTGAAGCTTTCTTT. Its translation: CASSLLGASTEAFF.

This clone was picked up one time. This chain connects TRBV15 to TRBJ2-7, with TRBD1 as a possible D gene (5 bases). V was cut by 0 bases and J by 6 bases, with 12 bases left in between. CDR1 and CDR2 from the germline V gene are LNHNV and YYDKDF (reference sequence). The CDR3 extends over 14 amino acids. The CDR3 nucleotides are TGTGCCACCAGCAGAGATTACAGGATCTCCGAGCAGTACTTC. Translated: CATSRDYRISEQYF.

The chain couples TRBV7-2 to TRBJ2-7; no clear D. Germline CDR1 is SGHTA and CDR2 is FQGNSA. The CDR3 is 14 amino acids. Trimming removed 0 bases from V and 2 bases from J, with 8 bases in between. This CDR3 is CASSLAPATYEQYF. The CDR3 DNA is TGTGCCAGCAGCTTAGCGCCCGCGACCTACGAGCAGTACTTC.

The chain links TRBV5-1 to TRBJ2-4; D is possibly TRBD2 (6 bases). Looked up from germline, CDR1 is SGHRS and CDR2 is YFSETQ. CDR3 length equals 12 residues. The ends were cut back, 0 bases at V and 10 bases at J, with 8 bases in the middle. The DNA for the CDR3 is TGCGCCAGCAGCTTGGCGGGGGTTATTCAGTACTTC. This translates into CASSLAGVIQYF.

V is TRBV28 and J is TRBJ2-1; 9 bases fit TRBD1. The CDR3 runs to 14 residues. Germline V CDR1 and CDR2: MDHEN, SYDVKM. The junction had 8 bases not matched to a gene; V was cut back by 10 bases and J by 4 bases. The CDR3 bases are TGTGCCACCCTTCGACAGGGGGTATACAATGAGCAGTTCTTC. This encodes CATLRQGVYNEQFF.

V is TRBV27 and J is TRBJ2-1; D uncertain. The V end was cut by 4 bases, the J end by 6 bases, with 16 bases between. Germline V lookup: CDR1 MNHEY, CDR2 SMNVEV (reference sequence). This CDR3 comprises 15 residues. The CDR3 sequence is CASSSRRPARNEQFF. The CDR3, as DNA: TGTGCCAGCAGTTCCCGCCGCCCCGCGCGCAATGAGCAGTTCTTC.

The rearrangement joins TRBV6-1 to TRBJ1-1, with D unclear. The CDR3 consists of 11 residues. The germline V gene encodes CDR1 MNHNS and CDR2 SASEGT. The V and J ends lost 2 bases and 8 bases respectively, with 6 bases between them. The CDR3 DNA follows: TGTGCCAGCAGTGAATCTCGGGAAGCTTTCTTT. It encodes CASSESREAFF.

The gene calls are TRBV5-1 and TRBJ1-2; 9 bases match TRBD1. Germline V CDR1 and CDR2: SGHRS, YFSETQ. Trimming removed 1 base from V and 0 bases from J; junction bases left unmatched: 4. This CDR3 comprises 16 residues. The CDR3 sequence is CASSLYGTGTNYGYTF. The CDR3 DNA sequence: TGCGCCAGCAGCTTGTATGGGACAGGGACTAACTATGGCTACACCTTC.

The chain uses TRBV27 and TRBJ1-4, with 8 nucleotides matching TRBD1. J gave up 10 bases and V 2 bases, and 6 bases lay outside the gene matches. Germline-derived CDR1 and CDR2 are MNHEY and SMNVEV (reference sequence). The CDR3 covers 14 residues. Here the CDR3 reads CASSLGAGGGKLFF. The CDR3 DNA reads TGTGCCAGCAGTTTAGGCGCAGGGGGCGGAAAACTGTTTTTT.

J is TRBJ2-7 and V is TRBV19; 9 bases are a match to TRBD1. CDR3 length: 17 amino acids. CDR1 and CDR2 from the germline V gene are LNHDA and SQIVND (reference sequence). With 5 bases clipped from V and 4 bases from J, the junction kept 15 bases outside the gene matches. The CDR3 nucleotides are TGTGCCAGTAGTCCCTATAAGGTACAGGGGGCTATTTACGAGCAGTACTTC. Translated, it gives CASSPYKVQGAIYEQYF.

This clone was observed once. The genes are TRBV19 and TRBJ2-1, with D possibly matching TRBD1 (5 bases). The germline V and J ends were trimmed by 4 bases and 7 bases, with 14 bases remaining between them. Germline V CDR1 and CDR2: LNHDA, SQIVND (reference sequence). The CDR3 extends over 14 amino acids. The CDR3 DNA reads as TGTGCCAGTAGTAGAATGGACACCCGAAATGAGCAGTTCTTC. It codes for CASSRMDTRNEQFF.

V usage is TRBV7-9 and J usage is TRBJ2-7, with D perhaps TRBD1 (6 bases). CDR3 size: 17 residues. Trimming shortened V by 5 bases and J by 4 bases, and 24 bases separated the two germline ends. The V gene's germline CDR1 is SEHNR and CDR2 FQNEAQ (reference sequence). CDR3 residues: CASSQLREWDTEYEQYF. As DNA, the CDR3 is TGTGCCAGCAGCCAGCTCCGTGAATGGGACACGGAATACGAGCAGTACTTC.

The gene calls are TRBV18 and TRBJ1-5; the match to TRBD1 covers 9 bases. The trim removed 2 bases at V and 6 bases at J, leaving 5 bases unmatched. CDR1 is KGHSH, CDR2 LQKENI, per germline. CDR3 size: 15 residues. The CDR3 spells CASSPMTGGSQPQHF. Written as DNA, the CDR3 is TGTGCCAGCTCACCAATGACAGGGGGAAGTCAGCCCCAGCATTTT. The full variable domain, completed using reference TRBV18 and TRBJ1-5, is NAGVMQNPRHLVRRRGQEARLRCSPMKGHSHVYWYRQLPEEGLKFMVYLQKENIIDESGMPKERFSAEFPKEGPSILRIQQVVRGDSAAYFCASSPMTGGSQPQHFGDGTRLSIL.

The chain recombines TRBV2 with TRBJ1-5, with TRBD1 as a possible D gene (5 bases). V shed 6 bases and J shed 16 bases, with 19 bases lying between them. The germline gives CDR1 SNHLY, CDR2 FYNNEI. CDR3 length: 12 amino acids. As DNA, the CDR3 is TGTGCCAGCAGCTCCACGTGGGCCAGGGCACATTTT. Protein sequence: CASSSTWARAHF.